Each of the 29 T cell receptor beta chains below was sequenced from the same sample in a study of blood T cells in healthy people across ages. Primed by a sample-barcoded 5' primer and a J-beta primer mix, a second PCR proceeded for roughly 6 to 12 cycles. TCRdb independently ran MiXCR on the 5' RACE reads; one entry per CDR3 protein. The sample consists of 700,000 to 800,000 distinct CDR3 sequences, approximately 43% of them appearing once. The sequenced material came from blood. These receptors all come from a woman aged 55-69 years in good health.

This clonotype turned up a few times. V usage is TRBV4-1 and J usage is TRBJ2-3; D unresolved. CDR3 length: 15 residues. The germline CDR1 and CDR2 sequences are MGHRA and YSYEKL. The germline V and J ends were trimmed by 0 bases and 3 bases, with 10 bases remaining between them. The CDR3 region has the DNA TGCGCCAGCAGCCAAGAGGTTCAGAGTACAGATACGCAGTATTTT. Translation: CASSQEVQSTDTQYF.

The CDR3 region is CASSLGQWNEKLFF. The DNA for the CDR3 is TGTGCCAGCAGCTTAGGGCAGTGGAATGAAAAACTGTTTTTT. This rearrangement joins TRBV7-2 to TRBJ1-4; D ambiguous. Germline V gives CDR1 SGHTA, CDR2 FQGNSA. V lost 1 base and J lost 5, with 8 bases in between. This CDR3 contains 14 residues.

In DNA, the CDR3 is TGTGCCATCAGTGACAGTCCAGGCGCCTACGAGCAGTACTTC. Translating it yields CAISDSPGAYEQYF. The gene calls are TRBV10-3 and TRBJ2-7, with D unresolved. Trimming cost V 3 bases and J 2 bases, with 11 bases left between them. In germline, CDR1 is ENHRY, CDR2 SYGVKD. This CDR3 is 14 amino acids long.

This clonotype was counted between two and nine times. The chain links TRBV6-5 to TRBJ2-7; 8 positions match TRBD2. J gave up 5 bases and V 2 bases, and 2 bases lay outside the gene matches. Germline V gene sequence: CDR1 MNHEY, CDR2 SVGAGI. The CDR3 runs to 13 residues. The CDR3: CASSYGSGNEQYF. In DNA form, the CDR3 reads TGTGCCAGCAGTTACGGTAGCGGGAACGAGCAGTACTTC.

In this sample, this clonotype turned up a few times. The chain links TRBV7-9 to TRBJ1-6, with D maybe TRBD1 (5 bases). CDR3 length equals 16 residues. The V and J ends lost 5 bases and 0 bases respectively, with 11 bases between them. Germline V lookup: CDR1 SEHNR, CDR2 FQNEAQ (reference sequence). CDR3 protein: CASSPRESSYNSPLHF. The CDR3 DNA is TGTGCCAGCAGCCCCAGGGAGAGCTCCTATAATTCACCCCTCCACTTT.

The chain combines TRBV20-1 with TRBJ1-4, with D unresolved. V dropped 5 bases and J dropped 4 bases, with 14 bases sitting between them. The CDR3 extends over 14 amino acids. Germline-derived CDR1 and CDR2 are DFQATT and SNEGSKA (reference sequence). CDR3 bases: TGCAGTGCTCCTAGGTCCAGGATTAATGAAAAACTGTTTTTT. It codes for CSAPRSRINEKLFF.

With respect to this clonotype: This may arise from a read error, as a much more abundant clone is one base away. The chain is built from TRBV29-1 and TRBJ2-7, with 15 bases lining up with TRBD2. The end of the DNA is better explained by TRBJ2-5, so the J call may be wrong. Germline V CDR1 and CDR2: SQVTM, ANQGSEA. This CDR3 region has 17 residues. The CDR3 region is CSVVKGWTSGRGETQYF. The CDR3, as DNA: TGCAGCGTTGTCAAGGGTTGGACTAGCGGGAGGGGTGAGACCCAGTACTTC.

The chain carries TRBV20-1 and TRBJ1-3; no clear D. The CDR3 covers 15 residues. Germline V gene lookup returns CDR1 DFQATT and CDR2 SNEGSKA (reference sequence). Trimming removed 4 bases at V and 7 bases at J, with 20 bases between. The CDR3 sequence is CSATTPGPPGNTIYF. The CDR3 nucleotides read TGCAGTGCTACAACACCGGGCCCTCCGGGCAACACCATATATTTT.

This clonotype was observed a handful of times. The chain combines TRBV20-1 with TRBJ2-1, with D possibly being TRBD2 (7 bases). CDR3 size: 15 residues. CDR1 and CDR2 from the germline V gene are DFQATT and SNEGSKA (reference sequence). Trimming removed 4 bases from V and 2 bases from J, with 15 bases in between. The CDR3 region is CSATREGQTYNEQFF. Here the CDR3 DNA reads TGCAGTGCTACCAGGGAGGGACAAACCTACAATGAGCAGTTCTTC.

The DNA of the CDR3 is TGTGCCAGCAGTGAGAGGGACAGGGATGGGAACACTGAAGCTTTCTTT. Residues: CASSERDRDGNTEAFF. The J gene is TRBJ1-1, the V gene TRBV2, with 9 bases fitting TRBD1. The length of the CDR3 is 16 residues. Losses at the gene ends were 3 bases for V and 1 base for J; bases not matched to a gene: 6. Germline V gene sequence: CDR1 SNHLY, CDR2 FYNNEI.

On this clonotype: This sequence may be a read error, since a much larger clone differs from it by one base. The CDR3 loop is CASIQEPNNNEQFF. As DNA, the CDR3 is TGCGCCAGCATCCAAGAACCTAACAACAATGAGCAGTTCTTC. This chain uses TRBV4-1 with TRBJ2-1, with D hard to call. From germline, CDR1 is MGHRA and CDR2 YSYEKL. The CDR3 has 14 residues.

The sample holds a few counts of this clonotype. The chain recombines TRBV7-9 with TRBJ1-4; no clear D gene. The germline V gene has CDR1 SEHNR and CDR2 FQNEAQ (reference sequence). This CDR3 contains 14 residues. V lost 4 bases and J lost 2, with 8 bases in between. The chain's CDR3 is CASSSGNTNEKLFF. The CDR3 region has the DNA TGTGCCAGCAGCTCCGGGAACACTAATGAAAAACTGTTTTTT.

In its sample, this clonotype was seen a few times. The CDR3 DNA reads TGTGCCAGCAGCCAATGGGGGACAGCAGAGACCCAGTACTTC. This codes for CASSQWGTAETQYF. V gene TRBV14 combines with J gene TRBJ2-5; 7 positions agree with TRBD1. V was pared by 2 bases and J by 4 bases, with 4 bases of the junction left unmatched. Germline CDR1 and CDR2: SGHDN and FVKESK. CDR3 length equals 14 residues.

This clonotype was detected ten times or more. The genes are TRBV7-2 and TRBJ2-7, with no clear D. CDR3 length: 15 residues. CDR1 is SGHTA, CDR2 FQGNSA, per germline. The germline V and J ends were trimmed by 3 bases and 1 base, with 13 bases remaining between them. The CDR3 here is CASSFGGMVSYEQYF. CDR3 sequence (DNA): TGTGCCAGCAGCTTTGGCGGAATGGTGTCCTACGAGCAGTACTTC.

This clonotype was observed once. A much more abundant neighbour one base away suggests this may be a read error. V gene TRBV6-2 or TRBV6-3 combines with J gene TRBJ2-3; D tentatively fits TRBD1 or TRBD2 (5 bases each). V lost 0 bases and J lost 2, with 12 bases in between. The germline gives CDR1 MNHEY, CDR2 SVGEGT. CDR3 length: 16 residues. CDR3 DNA sequence: TGTGCCAGCAGTTACTCGAGTAGGGACCACACAGATACGCAGTATTTT. Translation gives CASSYSSRDHTDTQYF.

The chain uses TRBV27 and TRBJ2-3, with D perhaps assigned TRBD1 or TRBD2 (6 bases each). Trimming stripped 3 bases from V and 2 bases from J, with 9 bases between. This CDR3 region has 14 residues. CDR1 and CDR2 from the germline V gene are MNHEY and SMNVEV (reference sequence). Here the CDR3 reads CASSFTGATDTQYF. The CDR3 nucleotides are TGTGCCAGCAGTTTTACGGGGGCCACAGATACGCAGTATTTT.

The chain is built from TRBV9 and TRBJ1-1; D remains unclear. CDR3 length: 16 amino acids. Deletions cut 4 bases from V and 1 base from J, with 17 bases between. CDR1 and CDR2 from the germline V gene are SGDLS and YYNGEE. The CDR3 DNA reads as TGTGCCAGCAGCCCGCATGCGGAGGGTGCGAACACTGAAGCTTTCTTT. Protein sequence: CASSPHAEGANTEAFF.

The chain has TRBV27 and TRBJ2-1; 8 bases agree with TRBD2. The CDR3 consists of 15 residues. J gave up 9 bases and V 1 base, and 8 bases lay outside the gene matches. The germline gives CDR1 MNHEY, CDR2 SMNVEV (reference sequence). The CDR3 DNA reads as TGTGCCAGCAGTTTATACGGGAGGGCCTATTCTGAGCAGTTCTTC. Its protein is CASSLYGRAYSEQFF.

The chain couples TRBV7-2 to TRBJ1-1; maybe TRBD1 (6 bases). Germline V gene lookup returns CDR1 SGHTA and CDR2 FQGNSA. V lost 4 bases and J 0 bases, leaving 24 bases between the germline ends. The CDR3 length is 19 residues. CDR3 sequence: CASSSWNLVGRGLNTEAFF. The CDR3 nucleotides read TGTGCCAGCAGCTCCTGGAATCTCGTTGGCAGGGGTTTGAACACTGAAGCTTTCTTT.

The chain is built from TRBV19 and TRBJ2-1, with 10 nucleotides matching TRBD1. This CDR3 spans 15 amino acids. In germline, CDR1 is LNHDA, CDR2 SQIVND (reference sequence). With 3 bases clipped from V and 6 bases from J, the junction kept 5 bases outside the gene matches. The CDR3 sequence is CASSIGTGDRNEQFF. The CDR3 bases are TGTGCCAGTAGTATCGGGACAGGGGATCGCAATGAGCAGTTCTTC.

In this sample, this clonotype turned up a few times. The genes are TRBV7-3 and TRBJ2-3; unclear D gene. Germline-derived CDR1 and CDR2 are SGHTA and FQGTGA. CDR3 size: 17 residues. V was clipped by 0 bases and J by 0 bases, with 13 bases between them. CDR3 sequence: CASSLTRMGSSTDTQYF. The CDR3 nucleotides read TGTGCCAGCAGCTTAACTCGGATGGGGTCGAGCACAGATACGCAGTATTTT.

Concerning this clonotype: A read error may produce the germline difference seen at one junction end. The J gene is TRBJ2-7, the V gene TRBV20-1, with TRBD2 matching over 12 bases. The germline V gene encodes CDR1 DFQATT and CDR2 SNEGSKA (reference sequence). The CDR3 is 12 amino acids. The chain's CDR3 is CSSSGRAREQYF. The DNA of the CDR3 is TGCAGTTCTAGCGGGAGGGCGAGGGAGCAGTACTTC.

The chain couples TRBV20-1 to TRBJ1-2; D remains unclear. Germline V CDR1 and CDR2: DFQATT, SNEGSKA (reference sequence). The CDR3 is 15 residues long. Trimming shortened V by 0 bases and J by 0 bases, and 11 bases separated the two germline ends. CDR3 in amino acids: CSARDSQRANYGYTF. In nucleotides, the CDR3 is TGCAGTGCTAGAGATTCCCAGCGAGCTAACTATGGCTACACCTTC.

This chain joins TRBV30 and TRBJ1-6; 10 bases are shared with TRBD1. The CDR3 consists of 13 residues. V shed 4 bases, J shed 9 bases, and the junction held 3 bases outside the gene matches. Germline V gives CDR1 GTSNPN, CDR2 SVGIG (reference sequence). CDR3 loop: CAWMGQGTSPLHF. The CDR3 DNA follows: TGTGCCTGGATGGGACAGGGGACTTCACCCCTCCACTTT.

V is TRBV25-1 and J is TRBJ2-6; D is unresolved. Germline CDR1 reads MGHDK; CDR2 reads SYGVNS. CDR3 length equals 15 residues. V shed 5 bases and J shed 0 bases, with 8 bases lying between them. The CDR3 DNA sequence: TGTGCCAGCAGTCGAACCCCCTCTGGGGCCAACGTCCTGACTTTC. Its protein product is CASSRTPSGANVLTF.

This clonotype was observed a few times. V usage is TRBV5-1 and J usage is TRBJ2-1; 7 bases match TRBD2. The trim removed 4 bases at V and 4 bases at J, leaving 8 bases unmatched. Germline V gene sequence: CDR1 SGHRS, CDR2 YFSETQ. This CDR3 comprises 15 residues. The chain's CDR3 is CASSGSGASYNEQFF. For the CDR3, the DNA is TGCGCCAGCAGCGGGAGCGGGGCTTCGTACAATGAGCAGTTCTTC.

V gene TRBV5-6 combines with J gene TRBJ1-2, with D hard to call. Germline values: CDR1 SGHDT, CDR2 YYEEEE. The CDR3 is made up of 13 amino acids. Trimming removed 3 bases from V and 10 bases from J, with 16 bases in between. For the CDR3, the DNA is TGTGCCAGCAGCTCCTGGGCCATAAGGGACTACACCTTC. Its protein product is CASSSWAIRDYTF. The variable domain in full, completed from reference TRBV5-6 and TRBJ1-2, reads DAGVTQSPTHLIKTRGQQVTLRCSPKSGHDTVSWYQQALGQGPQFIFQYYEEEERQRGNFPDRFSGHQFPNYSSELNVNALLLGDSALYLCASSSWAIRDYTFGSGTRLTVV.

This chain links TRBV29-1 with TRBJ2-7; 7 bases agree with TRBD1. The CDR3 sequence is 14 residues long. Germline values: CDR1 SQVTM, CDR2 ANQGSEA. With 5 bases clipped from V and 7 bases from J, the junction kept 14 bases outside the gene matches. CDR3 region: CSVLLTGYYNEQYF. The CDR3 DNA follows: TGCAGCGTTTTGCTGACAGGGTACTACAATGAGCAGTACTTC.

The chain employs TRBV28 and TRBJ1-2; maybe TRBD1 (5 bases). Germline V gene lookup returns CDR1 MDHEN and CDR2 SYDVKM. Trimming pared 4 bases from V and 5 bases from J, leaving 14 bases between. The CDR3 runs to 14 residues. CDR3 nucleotides: TGTGCCAGCAGTTCGACGACAGTGACTTATGGCTACACCTTC. Protein product: CASSSTTVTYGYTF.